The T cell receptor (beta chain) described here comes from a study of T cells in Graves' hyperthyroidism and ophthalmopathy. Patients showing uncontrolled infection, other autoimmune disease, pregnancy or lactation were ineligible. Clinicians diagnosed patients from clinical symptoms, serum thyroxine and TRAb, thyroid ultrasound and orbital computed tomography. This CDR3 contains 13 residues. The V end lost 8 bases, the J end lost 5 bases, and 16 bases lay between the germline ends. In germline, CDR1 is ENHRY, CDR2 SYGVKD. Overall study findings and caveats: Most thyroid clonotypes expanded above 0.001 appeared in blood too. For ophthalmopathy, model prediction preceded onset by a median around 7 months.

Amplification yielded TCR beta CDR3 regions, with RNA transcripts as the source. TCR CDR3 regions were first amplified by RT-PCR with HTBI primers. TCRdb ran MiXCR on the multiplex PCR reads and lists one entry per CDR3 protein. There are 480,000 or so distinct CDR3 sequences in the sample; approximately 48% occur only once, and about 45% lies in the top ten. The sample holds a few counts of this clonotype. Its antigen is still unknown. The sequenced sample consisted of peripheral blood or thyroid tissue (not recorded which). The V gene is TRBV10-3, the J gene TRBJ2-7, with TRBD2 as a possible D gene (6 bases). The source of this sequence is an adult woman with Graves' disease, either hyperthyroidism or ophthalmopathy (not recorded which). The CDR3 here is CAILPQGGDEQYF. The CDR3 nucleotides are TGTGCCATCCTCCCCCAGGGAGGCGACGAGCAGTACTTC.